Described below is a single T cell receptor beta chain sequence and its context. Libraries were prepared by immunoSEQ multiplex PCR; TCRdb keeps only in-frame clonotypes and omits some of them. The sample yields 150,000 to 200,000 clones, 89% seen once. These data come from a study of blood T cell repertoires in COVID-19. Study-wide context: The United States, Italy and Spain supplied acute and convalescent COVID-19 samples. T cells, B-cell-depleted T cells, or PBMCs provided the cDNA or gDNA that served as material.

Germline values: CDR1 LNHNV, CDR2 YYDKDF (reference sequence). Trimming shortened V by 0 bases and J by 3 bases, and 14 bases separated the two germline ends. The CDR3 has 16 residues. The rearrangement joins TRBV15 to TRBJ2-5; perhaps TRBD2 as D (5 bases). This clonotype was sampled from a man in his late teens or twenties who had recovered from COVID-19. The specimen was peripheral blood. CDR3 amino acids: CATSRDGAEEEETQYF. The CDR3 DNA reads TGTGCCACCAGCAGAGACGGCGCGGAGGAGGAAGAGACCCAGTACTTC.